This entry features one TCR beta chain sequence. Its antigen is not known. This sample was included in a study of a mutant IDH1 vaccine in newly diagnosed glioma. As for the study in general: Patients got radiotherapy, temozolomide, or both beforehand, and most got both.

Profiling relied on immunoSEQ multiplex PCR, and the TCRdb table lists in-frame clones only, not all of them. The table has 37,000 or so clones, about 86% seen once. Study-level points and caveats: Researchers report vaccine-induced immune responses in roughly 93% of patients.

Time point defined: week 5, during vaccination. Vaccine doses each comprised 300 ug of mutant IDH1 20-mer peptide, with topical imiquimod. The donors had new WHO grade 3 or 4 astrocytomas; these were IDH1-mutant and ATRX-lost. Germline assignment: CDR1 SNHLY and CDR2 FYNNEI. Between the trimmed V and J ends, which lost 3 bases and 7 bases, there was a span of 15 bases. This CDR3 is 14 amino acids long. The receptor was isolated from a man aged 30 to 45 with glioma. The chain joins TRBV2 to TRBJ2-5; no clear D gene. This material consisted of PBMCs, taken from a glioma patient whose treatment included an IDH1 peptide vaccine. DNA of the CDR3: TGTGCCAGCAGTGATCCCCCTAGACGTTGGACCCAGTACTTC. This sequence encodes CASSDPPRRWTQYF.